Listed here are 4 T cell receptor beta chains from one sample, sequenced in a study of T cells expressing NK-cell markers. TCRdb re-called the 5' RACE reads and catalogs CDR3 proteins one per entry, DNA excluded. Its table lists around 180,000 distinct CDR3 sequences. What was sequenced was blood T cells: a sorted CD56 or NKG2C T cell subset, CD4+ or CD8+ T cells, or bulk PBMC T cells (not recorded which). The receptors were sampled from a man between 18 and 69 years old in good health.

The gene calls are TRBV27 and TRBJ1-1. Germline loops: CDR1 MNHEY, CDR2 SMNVEV (reference sequence). This CDR3 has 13 residues. This CDR3 is CASSFFMNTEAFF.

The rearrangement links TRBV5-1 to TRBJ2-2; TCRdb proposes TRBD2, but this gene call is untestable without DNA. The CDR3 extends over 14 amino acids. Per the germline V gene, CDR1 is SGHRS and CDR2 is YFSETQ. CDR3 amino acids: CASGAGEETGELFF.

The CDR3 here is CASSETSGGRFEFTDTQYF. V is TRBV2 and J is TRBJ2-3; as DNA is missing, the TRBD2 call by TCRdb cannot be tested. The CDR3 runs to 19 residues. Germline assignment: CDR1 SNHLY and CDR2 FYNNEI. The complete variable domain, with remaining parts taken from reference TRBV2 and TRBJ2-3, reads EPEVTQTPSHQVTQMGQEVILRCVPISNHLYFYWYRQILGQKVEFLVSFYNNEISEKSEIFDDQFSVERPDGSNFTLKIRSTKLEDSAMYFCASSETSGGRFEFTDTQYFGPGTRLTVL.

The chain employs TRBV9 and TRBJ2-3; lacking DNA, the TRBD1 call made by TCRdb goes unchecked. Germline V gene lookup returns CDR1 SGDLS and CDR2 YYNGEE. There are 16 residues in the CDR3. This CDR3 is CASSVGTSRDTDTQYF. Full variable domain (outside the CDR3, taken from reference TRBV9 and TRBJ2-3): DSGVTQTPKHLITATGQRVTLRCSPRSGDLSVYWYQQSLDQGLQFLIQYYNGEERAKGNILERFSAQQFPDLHSELNLSSLELGDSALYFCASSVGTSRDTDTQYFGPGTRLTVL.